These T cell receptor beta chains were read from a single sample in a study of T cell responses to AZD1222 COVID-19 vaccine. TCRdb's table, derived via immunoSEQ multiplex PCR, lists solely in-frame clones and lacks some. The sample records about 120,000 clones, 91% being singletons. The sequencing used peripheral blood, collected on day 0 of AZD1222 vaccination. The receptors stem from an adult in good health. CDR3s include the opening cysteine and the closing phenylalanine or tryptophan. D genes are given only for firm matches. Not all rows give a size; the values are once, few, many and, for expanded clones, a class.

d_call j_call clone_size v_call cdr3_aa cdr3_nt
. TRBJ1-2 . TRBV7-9 CASSKQGSRYGYTF TGTGCCAGCAGCAAACAGGGTAGTAGGTATGGCTACACCTTC
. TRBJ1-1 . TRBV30 CAWSVQGHTEAFF TGTGCCTGGAGTGTTCAGGGCCACACTGAAGCTTTCTTT
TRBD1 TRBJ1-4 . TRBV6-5 CASSNRGDNEKLFF TGTGCCAGCAGCAACAGGGGCGATAATGAAAAACTGTTTTTT
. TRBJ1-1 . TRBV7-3 CASSSDRNTEAFF TGTGCCAGCAGCTCCGACAGGAACACTGAAGCTTTCTTT
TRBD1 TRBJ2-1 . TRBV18 CASSAGTGSYNEQFF TGTGCCAGCTCAGCCGGGACAGGGTCATACAATGAGCAGTTCTTC
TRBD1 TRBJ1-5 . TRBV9 CASSPNRQGIWPQHF TGTGCCAGCAGCCCAAACCGACAGGGGATCTGGCCCCAGCATTTT
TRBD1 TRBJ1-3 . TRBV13 CASSSTGAGNTIYF TGTGCCAGCAGCTCGACAGGGGCTGGAAACACCATATATTTT
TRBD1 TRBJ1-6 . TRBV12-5 CASGSGQGSSYNSPLHF TGTGCTAGTGGTTCGGGACAGGGGAGCTCCTATAATTCACCCCTCCACTTT
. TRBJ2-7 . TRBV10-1 CASSHPSGVSYEQYF TGCGCCAGCAGTCATCCCTCGGGGGTCTCCTACGAGCAGTACTTC
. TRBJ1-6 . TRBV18 CASSPNSQGINSPLHF TGTGCCAGCTCACCGAACAGCCAGGGAATAAATTCACCCCTCCACTTT
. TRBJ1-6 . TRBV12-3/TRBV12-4 CASSYRNSPLHF TGTGCCAGCAGCTACAGGAATTCACCCCTCCACTTT
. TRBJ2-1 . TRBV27 CASSDRGGNEQFF TGTGCCAGCAGTGACAGAGGGGGGAATGAGCAGTTCTTC
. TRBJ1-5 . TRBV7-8 CASSLVETNQPQHF TGTGCCAGCAGCTTAGTGGAGACCAATCAGCCCCAGCATTTT
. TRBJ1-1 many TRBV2 CASVKTGINTEAFF TGTGCCAGCGTAAAAACAGGGATCAACACTGAAGCTTTCTTT
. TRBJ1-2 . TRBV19 CASSFGRDNYGYTF TGTGCCAGTAGCTTCGGCAGGGACAACTATGGCTACACCTTC
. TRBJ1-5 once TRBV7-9 CASSSGGLQPQHF TGTGCCAGCAGCTCCGGGGGGCTGCAGCCCCAGCATTTT